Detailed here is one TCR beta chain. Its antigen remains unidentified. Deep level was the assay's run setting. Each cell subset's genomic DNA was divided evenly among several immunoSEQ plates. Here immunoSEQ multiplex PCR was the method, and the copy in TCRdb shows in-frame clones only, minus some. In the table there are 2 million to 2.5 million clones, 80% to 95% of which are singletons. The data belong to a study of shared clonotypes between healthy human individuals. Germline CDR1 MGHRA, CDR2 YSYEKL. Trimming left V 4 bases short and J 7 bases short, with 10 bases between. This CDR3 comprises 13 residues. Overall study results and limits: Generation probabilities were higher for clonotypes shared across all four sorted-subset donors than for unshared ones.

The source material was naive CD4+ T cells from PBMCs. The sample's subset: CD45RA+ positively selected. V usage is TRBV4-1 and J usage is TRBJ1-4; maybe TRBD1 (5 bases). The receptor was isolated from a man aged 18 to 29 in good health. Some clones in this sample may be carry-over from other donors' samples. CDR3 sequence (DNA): TGCGCCAGCAGCCGAACCACAGGTGAAAAACTGTTTTTT. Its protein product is CASSRTTGEKLFF.